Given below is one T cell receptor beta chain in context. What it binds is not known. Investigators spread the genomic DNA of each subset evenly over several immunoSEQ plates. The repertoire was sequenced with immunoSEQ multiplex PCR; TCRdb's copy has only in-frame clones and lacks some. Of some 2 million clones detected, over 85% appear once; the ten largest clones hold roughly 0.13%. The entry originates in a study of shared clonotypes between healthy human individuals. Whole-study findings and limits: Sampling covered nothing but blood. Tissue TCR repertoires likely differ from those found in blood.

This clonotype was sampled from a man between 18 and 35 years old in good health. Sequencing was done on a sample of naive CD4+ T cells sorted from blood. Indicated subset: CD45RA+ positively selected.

This CDR3 is CAWRLTGPWGNEQFF. CDR3 DNA: TGTGCCTGGAGATTGACAGGGCCATGGGGCAATGAGCAGTTCTTC. The chain uses TRBV30 and TRBJ2-1; 7 bases are a match to TRBD1. The J segment lost 6 bases and the V segment lost 3 bases, leaving 11 bases of the junction unmatched. The CDR3 loop spans 15 amino acids. Germline V gene lookup returns CDR1 GTSNPN and CDR2 SVGIG (reference sequence).